This T cell receptor beta chain was sequenced in a study of beta chain features in type 1 diabetes. V lost 2 bases and J lost 6; bases outside the gene matches: 13. The germline V gene encodes CDR1 SGHTA and CDR2 FQGNSA. The CDR3 contains 17 residues. The study reverse transcribed the entire isolated RNA, so it sequenced expressed TCRB transcripts. Profiled with immunoSEQ multiplex PCR; TCRdb holds only in-frame clones, not every one. The repertoire includes 450,000 to 550,000 clones, approximately 30% of them detected once, and around 0.065% sits in the top ten. Sequencing used naive CD4+ T cells from blood. The genes are TRBV7-2 and TRBJ2-7, with 10 bases fitting TRBD2. The source of this sequence is a young man in good health. CDR3 DNA sequence: TGTGCCAGCAGCTTAATGAAGGGTAGCGGGAGGCTTTTCGAGCAGTACTTC. It codes for CASSLMKGSGRLFEQYF. The whole variable domain, remainder taken from reference TRBV7-2 and TRBJ2-7, is GAGVSQSPSNKVTEKGKDVELRCDPISGHTALYWYRQSLGQGLEFLIYFQGNSAPDKSGLPSDRFSAERTGGSVSTLTIQRTQQEDSAVYLCASSLMKGSGRLFEQYFGPGTRLTVT.